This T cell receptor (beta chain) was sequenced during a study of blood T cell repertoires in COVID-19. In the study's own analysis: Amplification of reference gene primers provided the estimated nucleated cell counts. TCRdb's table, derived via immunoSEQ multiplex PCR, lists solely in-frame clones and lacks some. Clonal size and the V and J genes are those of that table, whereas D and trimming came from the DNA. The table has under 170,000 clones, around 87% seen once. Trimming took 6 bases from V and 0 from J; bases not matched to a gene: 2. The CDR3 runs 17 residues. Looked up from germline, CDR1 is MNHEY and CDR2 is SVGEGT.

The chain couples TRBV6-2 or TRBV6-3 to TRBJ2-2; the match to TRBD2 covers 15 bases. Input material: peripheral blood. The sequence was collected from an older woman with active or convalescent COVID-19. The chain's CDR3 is CASSWTSGGANTGELFF. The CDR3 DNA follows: TGTGCCAGCAGCTGGACTAGCGGGGGGGCGAACACCGGGGAGCTGTTTTTT.